This TCR beta chain was captured by sequencing in a study of cytomegalovirus exposure and HLA in healthy donors. Findings of the study overall: Beyond CMV serostatus, there was no information to go on about immune exposure.

Concerning this clone: What it recognizes is unknown.

This CDR3 spans 15 amino acids. V shed 0 bases and J shed 3 bases, with 9 bases lying between them. Per germline, CDR1 MRHNA and CDR2 SNTAGT. The PCR had 60 Vbeta and 13 Jbeta primers. Sequenced by immunoSEQ multiplex PCR; TCRdb stores in-frame clones only, minus some. The data contain tens of thousands of clones, 70% to 75% of them seen just once; the ten biggest clones take up 6.3%. Sequencing was carried out using PBMCs. This receptor was taken from a man aged 25 to 40 in good health and CMV-seronegative. The chain is built from TRBV6-4 and TRBJ2-1; D is uncertain. CDR3 nucleotides: TGTGCCAGCAGTGACTCTGGCACAGACTACAATGAGCAGTTCTTC. The encoded protein is CASSDSGTDYNEQFF.